Following are 17 T cell receptor beta chains from one sample sequenced in a study of control samples from healthy donors and cancer patients. The table came from immunoSEQ multiplex PCR; TCRdb's copy has only in-frame clones and leaves some out. The sample consists of about 180,000 clones, just over 90% of them appearing once. The sample consisted of blood. Every receptor here comes from a man aged 30-40 years in good health.

CDR3 region: CASSGNPTPRGVANEKLFF. The CDR3, as DNA: TGTGCCAGCAGTGGAAACCCAACCCCAAGGGGAGTCGCTAATGAAAAACTGTTTTTT. V is TRBV6-1 and J is TRBJ1-4, with a tentative D call TRBD1 (5 bases). Trimming took off 4 bases at V and 3 bases at J, with 24 bases between the two ends. Germline V gene sequence: CDR1 MNHNS, CDR2 SASEGT. The CDR3 is made up of 19 amino acids.

The V and J genes are TRBV19 and TRBJ2-3; a possible D gene is TRBD1 (5 bases). Germline-derived CDR1 and CDR2 are LNHDA and SQIVND (reference sequence). Trimming took off 1 base at V and 4 bases at J, with 9 bases between the two ends. There are 14 residues in the CDR3. The CDR3 nucleotides are TGTGCCAGTAGTATAGTGGCAGGGTCAGATACGCAGTATTTT. Encoded protein: CASSIVAGSDTQYF.

The rearrangement uses TRBV11-2 and TRBJ2-7; D might be TRBD2 (6 bases). CDR3 size: 14 residues. Deletions cut 2 bases from V and 3 bases from J, with 11 bases between. Germline CDR1 reads SGHAT; CDR2 reads FQNNGV. CDR3 sequence: CASSLSRGGYEQYF. The CDR3 DNA follows: TGTGCCAGCAGCTTATCGCGGGGAGGCTACGAGCAGTACTTC.

This clone came up once. The chain uses TRBV28 and TRBJ2-7, with D possibly being TRBD2 (5 bases). The CDR3 has 14 amino acids. Trimming took off 4 bases at V and 2 bases at J, with 12 bases between the two ends. Per germline, CDR1 MDHEN and CDR2 SYDVKM. CDR3 region: CASSSPSGTYEQYF. CDR3 nucleotide sequence: TGTGCCAGCAGTTCGCCGAGCGGTACCTACGAGCAGTACTTC. Complete variable domain (other parts from reference TRBV28 and TRBJ2-7): DVKVTQSSRYLVKRTGEKVFLECVQDMDHENMFWYRQDPGLGLRLIYFSYDVKMKEKGDIPEGYSVSREKKERFSLILESASTNQTSMYLCASSSPSGTYEQYFGPGTRLTVT.

This chain joins TRBV30 and TRBJ1-5, with D perhaps TRBD1 (5 bases). V dropped 5 bases and J dropped 0 bases, with 8 bases sitting between them. The length of the CDR3 is 13 residues. The germline V gene has CDR1 GTSNPN and CDR2 SVGIG (reference sequence). The CDR3 bases are TGTGCCTGGGCCAGGGATAGCAATCAGCCCCAGCATTTT. Translation: CAWARDSNQPQHF.

As DNA, the CDR3 is TGTGCCAGCAGTGAAGCACTCCCGGGGGGGCCCCAGCATTTT. It codes for CASSEALPGGPQHF. The V gene is TRBV6-1, the J gene TRBJ1-5; D possibly corresponds to TRBD1 (5 bases). Trimming removed 0 bases from V and 9 bases from J, with 12 bases in between. The length of the CDR3 is 14 residues. Germline CDR1 reads MNHNS; CDR2 reads SASEGT.

The chain uses TRBV27 and TRBJ2-7; 10 nucleotides match TRBD1. This CDR3 is 14 amino acids long. Germline CDR1 and CDR2: MNHEY and SMNVEV (reference sequence). Trimming cost V 6 bases and J 6 bases; bases outside gene matches: 8. The CDR3: CASRRRQGAVEQYF. The CDR3 bases are TGTGCCAGCAGACGTAGACAGGGGGCGGTCGAGCAGTACTTC.

The genes are TRBV6-6 and TRBJ2-1; D is tentatively TRBD1 or TRBD2 (5 bases each). The CDR3 contains 14 residues. CDR1 MNHNY and CDR2 SVGAGI come from the germline V gene (reference sequence). The V end lost 6 bases, the J end lost 7 bases, and 16 bases lay between the germline ends. CDR3 coding DNA: TGTGCCAGCAGAAACCGGGACGGCGGGAATGAGCAGTTCTTC. Protein sequence: CASRNRDGGNEQFF.

The count of this clone is one. The chain carries TRBV2 and TRBJ2-7; 13 nucleotides line up with TRBD2. CDR3 length equals 15 residues. J gave up 3 bases and V 3 bases, and 2 bases lay outside the gene matches. Germline V gene lookup returns CDR1 SNHLY and CDR2 FYNNEI. As DNA, the CDR3 is TGTGCCAGCAGTGAGACTAGCGGGGGGCTCTACGAGCAGTACTTC. As protein: CASSETSGGLYEQYF.

V is TRBV14 and J is TRBJ1-1, with unresolved D. V was trimmed by 1 base and J by 4 bases, leaving 7 bases between them. The CDR3 contains 13 residues. CDR1 is SGHDN, CDR2 FVKESK, per germline. As DNA, the CDR3 is TGTGCCAGCAGCCAAGCCTTGGGCACTGAAGCTTTCTTT. It encodes CASSQALGTEAFF.

The chain carries TRBV6-6 and TRBJ2-1, with TRBD1 matching 7 bases. Looked up from germline, CDR1 is MNHNY and CDR2 is SVGAGI (reference sequence). This CDR3 is built from 14 residues. With V trimmed by 0 bases and J by 10 bases, 6 bases remained unmatched. CDR3 nucleotides: TGTGCCAGCAGTTACTCGGGGACAGCACGAGAGCAGTTCTTC. This gives the protein CASSYSGTAREQFF.

The V call is TRBV11-3, the J call TRBJ1-2; 7 positions agree with TRBD1. Germline V gene data show CDR1 as SGHNT and CDR2 as YENEEA. CDR3 length equals 14 residues. J lost 3 bases, V lost 4 bases, and 5 bases had no gene match. In DNA form, the CDR3 reads TGTGCCAGCAGCTCCCGACAGGGTGACTATGGCTACACCTTC. Translated: CASSSRQGDYGYTF.

This clone showed up just once. The rearrangement links TRBV5-1 to TRBJ1-4; D not resolved. The ends were cut back, 0 bases at V and 2 bases at J, with 14 bases in the middle. Germline V CDR1 and CDR2: SGHRS, YFSETQ. The CDR3 consists of 17 residues. CDR3 amino acids: CASSLGTRALTNEKLFF. For the CDR3, the DNA is TGCGCCAGCAGCTTGGGCACACGGGCCCTGACTAATGAAAAACTGTTTTTT. Based on the CDR3 plus reference TRBV5-1 and TRBJ1-4, the full variable domain is KAGVTQTPRYLIKTRGQQVTLSCSPISGHRSVSWYQQTPGQGLQFLFEYFSETQRNKGNFPGRFSGRQFSNSRSEMNVSTLELGDSALYLCASSLGTRALTNEKLFFGSGTQLSVL.

Only one count was recorded for this clone. The J gene is TRBJ2-3, the V gene TRBV10-1; D not certain. Germline assignment: CDR1 WNHNN and CDR2 SYGVQD (reference sequence). The V and J ends lost 4 bases and 2 bases respectively, with 7 bases between them. This CDR3 region has 13 residues. CDR3 sequence reads: CASSGFLTDTQYF. The CDR3 region has the DNA TGCGCCAGCAGTGGGTTCCTCACAGATACGCAGTATTTT.

The V gene is TRBV28, the J gene TRBJ2-6; 11 bases align to TRBD2. The ends lost 3 bases at V and 2 bases at J; junction bases unmatched: 9. In germline, CDR1 is MDHEN, CDR2 SYDVKM. This CDR3 contains 19 residues. CDR3 coding DNA: TGTGCCAGCAGTTTGGGTAGCGGGAGGGCCCTAACTGGGGCCAACGTCCTGACTTTC. It specifies CASSLGSGRALTGANVLTF. Based on the CDR3 plus reference TRBV28 and TRBJ2-6, the full variable domain is DVKVTQSSRYLVKRTGEKVFLECVQDMDHENMFWYRQDPGLGLRLIYFSYDVKMKEKGDIPEGYSVSREKKERFSLILESASTNQTSMYLCASSLGSGRALTGANVLTFGAGSRLTVL.

The chain joins TRBV2 to TRBJ1-5; no definite D call. V lost 6 bases and J lost 7, with 16 bases in between. There are 14 residues in the CDR3. Germline-derived CDR1 and CDR2 are SNHLY and FYNNEI. The CDR3 protein is CASSRAGMTQPQHF. The CDR3, as DNA: TGTGCCAGCAGCCGAGCGGGGATGACCCAGCCCCAGCATTTT.

This chain's CDR3 is CASSSQGNGELFF. The CDR3 DNA follows: TGTGCCAGCAGCTCTCAGGGTAACGGGGAGCTGTTTTTT. The chain couples TRBV7-8 to TRBJ2-2, with D tentatively TRBD1 (5 bases). CDR1 SGHVS and CDR2 FQNEAQ come from the germline V gene. Trimming removed 4 bases at V and 7 bases at J, with 10 bases between. The CDR3 is 13 amino acids.